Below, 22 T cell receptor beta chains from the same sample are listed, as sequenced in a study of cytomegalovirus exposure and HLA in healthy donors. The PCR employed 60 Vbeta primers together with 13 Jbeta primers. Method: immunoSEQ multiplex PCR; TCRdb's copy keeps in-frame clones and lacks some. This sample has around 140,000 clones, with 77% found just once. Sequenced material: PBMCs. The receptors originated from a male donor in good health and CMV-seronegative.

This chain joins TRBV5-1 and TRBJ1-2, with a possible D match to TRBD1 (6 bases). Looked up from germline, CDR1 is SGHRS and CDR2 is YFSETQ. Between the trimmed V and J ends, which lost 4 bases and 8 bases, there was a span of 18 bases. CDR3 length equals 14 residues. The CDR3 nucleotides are TGCGCCAGCAGCCCAAACAGGGCCGTAGACGGCTACACCTTC. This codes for CASSPNRAVDGYTF.

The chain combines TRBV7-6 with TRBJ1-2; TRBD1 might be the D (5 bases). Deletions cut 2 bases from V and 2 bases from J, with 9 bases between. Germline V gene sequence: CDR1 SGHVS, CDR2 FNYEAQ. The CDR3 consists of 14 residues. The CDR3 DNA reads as TGTGCCAGCAGCTTAAACGCAGGGAACTATGGCTACACCTTC. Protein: CASSLNAGNYGYTF.

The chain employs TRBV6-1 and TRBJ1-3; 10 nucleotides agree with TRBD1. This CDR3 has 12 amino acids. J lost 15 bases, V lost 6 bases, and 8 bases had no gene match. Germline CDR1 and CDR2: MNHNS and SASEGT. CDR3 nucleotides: TGTGCCAGCAGGACAGGGGGCGTAAATCCATATTTT. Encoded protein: CASRTGGVNPYF.

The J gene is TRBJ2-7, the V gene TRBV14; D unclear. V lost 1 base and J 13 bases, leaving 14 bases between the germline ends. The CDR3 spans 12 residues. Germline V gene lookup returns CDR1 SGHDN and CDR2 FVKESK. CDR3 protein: CASSQVNSPAYF. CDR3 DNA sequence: TGTGCCAGCAGCCAAGTGAACTCCCCCGCATACTTC.

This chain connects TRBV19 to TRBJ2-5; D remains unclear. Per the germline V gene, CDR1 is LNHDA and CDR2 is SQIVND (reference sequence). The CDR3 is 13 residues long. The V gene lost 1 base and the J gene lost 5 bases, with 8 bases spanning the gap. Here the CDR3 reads CASSIAGEETQYF. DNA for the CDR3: TGTGCCAGTAGTATAGCGGGTGAGGAGACCCAGTACTTC.

This chain's CDR3 is CASSLQGQSGYTF. The DNA of the CDR3 is TGTGCCAGCAGCTTGCAGGGGCAGAGTGGCTACACCTTC. The chain employs TRBV5-4 and TRBJ1-2; D perhaps matches TRBD1 (6 bases). V shed 1 base and J shed 7 bases, with 11 bases lying between them. Germline CDR1 reads SGHNT; CDR2 reads YYREEE (reference sequence). The CDR3 covers 13 residues.

CDR3 in amino acids: CASTRTESNGYTF. In DNA, the CDR3 is TGTGCCAGTACCAGGACAGAGTCAAATGGCTACACCTTC. The chain links TRBV19 to TRBJ1-2, with D possibly being TRBD1 (6 bases). From germline, CDR1 is LNHDA and CDR2 SQIVND (reference sequence). CDR3 length: 13 amino acids. V dropped 7 bases and J dropped 6 bases, with 15 bases sitting between them.

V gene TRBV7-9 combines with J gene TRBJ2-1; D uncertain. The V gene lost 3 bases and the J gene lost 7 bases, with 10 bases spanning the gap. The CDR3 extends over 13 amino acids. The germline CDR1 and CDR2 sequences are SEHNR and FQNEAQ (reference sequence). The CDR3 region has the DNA TGTGCCAGCAGCTTCGGCGGTGGGAATGAGCAGTTCTTC. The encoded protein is CASSFGGGNEQFF.

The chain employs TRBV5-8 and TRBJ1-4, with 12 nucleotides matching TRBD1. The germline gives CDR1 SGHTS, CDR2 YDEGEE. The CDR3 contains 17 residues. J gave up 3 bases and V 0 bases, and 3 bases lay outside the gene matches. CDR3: CASSLGDRGQSNEKLFF. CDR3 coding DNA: TGTGCCAGCAGCTTGGGGGACAGGGGGCAGTCTAATGAAAAACTGTTTTTT.

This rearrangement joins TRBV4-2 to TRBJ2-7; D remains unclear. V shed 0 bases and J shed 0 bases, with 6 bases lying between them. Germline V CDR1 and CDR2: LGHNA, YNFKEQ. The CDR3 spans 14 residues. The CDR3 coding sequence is TGTGCCAGCAGCCAAGACAGATTCTCCTACGAGCAGTACTTC. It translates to CASSQDRFSYEQYF.

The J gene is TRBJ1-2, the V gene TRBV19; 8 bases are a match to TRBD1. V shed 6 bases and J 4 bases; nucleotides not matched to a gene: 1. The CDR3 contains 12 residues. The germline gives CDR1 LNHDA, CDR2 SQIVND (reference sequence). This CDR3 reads CASSGTGYGYTF. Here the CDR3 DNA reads TGTGCCAGTAGCGGGACAGGCTATGGCTACACCTTC. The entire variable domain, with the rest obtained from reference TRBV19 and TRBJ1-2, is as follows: DGGITQSPKYLFRKEGQNVTLSCEQNLNHDAMYWYRQDPGQGLRLIYYSQIVNDFQKGDIAEGYSVSREKKESFPLTVTSAQKNPTAFYLCASSGTGYGYTFGSGTRLTVV.

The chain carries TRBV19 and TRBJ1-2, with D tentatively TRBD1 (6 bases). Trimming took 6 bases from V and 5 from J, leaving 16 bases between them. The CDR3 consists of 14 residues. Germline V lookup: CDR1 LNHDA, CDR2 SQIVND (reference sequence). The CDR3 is CASSPDGTMYGYTF. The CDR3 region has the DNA TGTGCCAGTAGCCCCGACGGGACAATGTATGGCTACACCTTC. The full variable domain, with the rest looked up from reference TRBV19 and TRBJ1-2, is DGGITQSPKYLFRKEGQNVTLSCEQNLNHDAMYWYRQDPGQGLRLIYYSQIVNDFQKGDIAEGYSVSREKKESFPLTVTSAQKNPTAFYLCASSPDGTMYGYTFGSGTRLTVV.

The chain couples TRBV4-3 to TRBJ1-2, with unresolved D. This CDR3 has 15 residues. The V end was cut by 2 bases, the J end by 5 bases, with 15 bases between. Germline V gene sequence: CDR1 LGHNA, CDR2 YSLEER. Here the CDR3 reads CASSQYLRREYGYTF. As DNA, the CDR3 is TGCGCCAGCAGCCAATATCTTCGGAGAGAATATGGCTACACCTTC.

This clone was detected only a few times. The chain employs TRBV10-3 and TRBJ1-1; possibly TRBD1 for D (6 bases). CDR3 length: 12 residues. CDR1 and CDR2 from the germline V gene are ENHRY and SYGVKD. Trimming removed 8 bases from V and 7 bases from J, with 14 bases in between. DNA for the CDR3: TGTGCCATCCGGGAGGGGGGAATTGAAGCTTTCTTT. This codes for CAIREGGIEAFF.

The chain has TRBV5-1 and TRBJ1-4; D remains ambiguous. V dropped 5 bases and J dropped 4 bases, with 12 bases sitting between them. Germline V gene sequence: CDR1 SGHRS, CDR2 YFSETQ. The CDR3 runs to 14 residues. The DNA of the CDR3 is TGCGCCAGCAGGGACGACGGGATTAATGAAAAACTGTTTTTT. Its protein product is CASRDDGINEKLFF.

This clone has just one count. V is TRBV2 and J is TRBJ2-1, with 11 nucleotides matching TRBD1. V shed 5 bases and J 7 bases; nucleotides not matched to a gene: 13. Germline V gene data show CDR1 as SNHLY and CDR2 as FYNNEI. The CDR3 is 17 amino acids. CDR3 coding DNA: TGTGCCAGCAGTCGAGATAGGCCCGGGACAGGGGGGAATGAGCAGTTCTTC. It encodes CASSRDRPGTGGNEQFF. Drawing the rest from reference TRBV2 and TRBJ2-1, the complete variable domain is EPEVTQTPSHQVTQMGQEVILRCVPISNHLYFYWYRQILGQKVEFLVSFYNNEISEKSEIFDDQFSVERPDGSNFTLKIRSTKLEDSAMYFCASSRDRPGTGGNEQFFGPGTRLTVL.

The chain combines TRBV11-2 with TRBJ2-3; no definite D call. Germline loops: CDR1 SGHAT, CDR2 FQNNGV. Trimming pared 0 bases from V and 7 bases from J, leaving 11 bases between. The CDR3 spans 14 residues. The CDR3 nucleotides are TGTGCCAGCAGCTTAGAAACTGTTTCTTATACGCAGTATTTT. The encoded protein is CASSLETVSYTQYF.

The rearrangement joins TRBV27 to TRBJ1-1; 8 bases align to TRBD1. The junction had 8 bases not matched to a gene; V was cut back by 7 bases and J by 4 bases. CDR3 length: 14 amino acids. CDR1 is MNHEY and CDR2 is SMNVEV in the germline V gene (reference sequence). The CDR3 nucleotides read TGTGCCAGCACCTTTAACACAGGGGGCACTGAAGCTTTCTTT. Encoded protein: CASTFNTGGTEAFF.

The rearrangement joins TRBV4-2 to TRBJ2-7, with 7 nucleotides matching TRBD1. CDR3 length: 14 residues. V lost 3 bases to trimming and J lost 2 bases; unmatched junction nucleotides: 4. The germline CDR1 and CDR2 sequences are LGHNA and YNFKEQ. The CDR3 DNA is TGTGCCAGCAGCCAGGGACAGCTCCCCTACGAGCAGTACTTC. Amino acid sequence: CASSQGQLPYEQYF.

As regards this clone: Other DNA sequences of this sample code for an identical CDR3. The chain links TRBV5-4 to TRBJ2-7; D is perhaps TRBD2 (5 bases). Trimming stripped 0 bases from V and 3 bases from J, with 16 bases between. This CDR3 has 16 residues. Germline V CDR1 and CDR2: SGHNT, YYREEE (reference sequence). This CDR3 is CASSLANRGPFYEQYF. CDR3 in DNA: TGTGCCAGCAGCTTGGCAAACAGAGGGCCCTTCTACGAGCAGTACTTC.

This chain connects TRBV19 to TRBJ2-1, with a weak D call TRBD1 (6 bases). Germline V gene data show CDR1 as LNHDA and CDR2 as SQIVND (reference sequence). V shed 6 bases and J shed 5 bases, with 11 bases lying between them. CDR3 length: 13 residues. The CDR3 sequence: CASRRGNDNEQFF. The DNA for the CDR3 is TGTGCCAGTAGAAGGGGGAATGACAATGAGCAGTTCTTC.

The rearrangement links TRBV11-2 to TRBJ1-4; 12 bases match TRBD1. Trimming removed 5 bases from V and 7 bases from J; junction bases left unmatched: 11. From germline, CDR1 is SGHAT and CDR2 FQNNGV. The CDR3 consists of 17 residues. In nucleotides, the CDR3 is TGTGCCAGCAGCGTACCGGGACAGGGGGCGCTGGGTGAAAAACTGTTTTTT. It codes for CASSVPGQGALGEKLFF.